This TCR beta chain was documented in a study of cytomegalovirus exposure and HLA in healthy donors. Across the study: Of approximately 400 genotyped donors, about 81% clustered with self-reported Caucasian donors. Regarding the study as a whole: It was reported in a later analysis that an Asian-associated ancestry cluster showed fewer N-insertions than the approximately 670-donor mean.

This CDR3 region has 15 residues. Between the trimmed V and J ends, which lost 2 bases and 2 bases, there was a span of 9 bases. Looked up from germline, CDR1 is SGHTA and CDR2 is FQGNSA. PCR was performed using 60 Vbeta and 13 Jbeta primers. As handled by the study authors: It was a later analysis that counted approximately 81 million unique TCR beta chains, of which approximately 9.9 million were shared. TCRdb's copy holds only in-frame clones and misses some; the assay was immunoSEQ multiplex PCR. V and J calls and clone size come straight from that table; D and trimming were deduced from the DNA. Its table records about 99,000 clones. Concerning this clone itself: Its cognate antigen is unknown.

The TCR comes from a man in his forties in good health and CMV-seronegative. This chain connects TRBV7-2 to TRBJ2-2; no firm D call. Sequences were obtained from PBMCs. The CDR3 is CASSLIQSNTGELFF. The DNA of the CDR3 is TGTGCCAGCAGCTTAATACAGTCCAACACCGGGGAGCTGTTTTTT.